This T cell receptor beta chain was obtained from a study of molecular identifiers for immune sequencing clone quantification. Background on the study: Naive CD8 RNA (approximately 20,000 or 100,000 cells) was divided into five aliquots, with four sequenced.

The CDR3 sequence is 14 residues long. Germline CDR1 reads GTSNPN; CDR2 reads SVGIG (reference sequence). The ends lost 0 bases at V and 1 base at J; junction bases unmatched: 3. With RNA at 10%, 30% or 50%, naive CD8 libraries came from roughly 20,000 to 1,000,000 sorted cells. This clonotype was detected ten times or more. TCRdb ran MiXCR on the PCR reads and lists one entry per CDR3 protein. The sample consists of about 640,000 distinct CDR3 sequences, 20% of them appearing once. The TCR comes from a human donor in good health. Some libraries in this study had Jurkat cell RNA spiked in. Specimen: naive CD8+ T cells from blood, with Jurkat cell RNA spiked in. Subset of the sample: FACS-sorted CD8+CD4-CCR7+CD45RA+ naive T cells. This chain joins TRBV30 and TRBJ2-7, with 7 bases lining up with TRBD1. CDR3 DNA sequence: TGTGCCTGGAGTGTACCGGGACAGTCCTACGAGCAGTACTTC. Its protein product is CAWSVPGQSYEQYF. Full variable domain (outside the CDR3, taken from reference TRBV30 and TRBJ2-7): SQTIHQWPATLVQPVGSPLSLECTVEGTSNPNLYWYRQAAGRGLQLLFYSVGIGQISSEVPQNLSASRPQDRQFILSSKKLLLSDSGFYLCAWSVPGQSYEQYFGPGTRLTVT.